The 15 T cell receptor beta chains listed next were all sequenced from one sample in a study of T cell responses to AZD1222 COVID-19 vaccine. TCRdb keeps only in-frame clones here, not all; method: immunoSEQ multiplex PCR. This table has some 140,000 clones, around 90% appearing once. The sample was peripheral blood, taken on day 0 of AZD1222 vaccination. These receptors came from an adult in good health.

The chain has TRBV5-1 and TRBJ1-3; D gene ambiguous. The CDR3 contains 13 residues. Germline CDR1 reads SGHRS; CDR2 reads YFSETQ. Trimming took off 8 bases at V and 4 bases at J, with 13 bases between the two ends. Written as DNA, the CDR3 is TGCGCCAGTAGTAGTCCGGAGGGAAACACCATATATTTT. It codes for CASSSPEGNTIYF.

The chain employs TRBV21-1 and TRBJ1-6. TRBV21-1 is an annotated pseudogene. The CDR3 is 17 residues long. CDR3 region: CASSHTKPLRGISPLHF. The CDR3 DNA follows: TGTGCCAGCAGCCATACTAAACCGTTACGAGGGATTTCTCCCCTCCACTTT.

The J gene is TRBJ1-4, the V gene TRBV19, with 7 bases identical to TRBD1. The CDR3 is 14 amino acids. V shed 5 bases and J 7 bases; nucleotides not matched to a gene: 7. Germline V CDR1 and CDR2: LNHDA, SQIVND (reference sequence). In DNA form, the CDR3 reads TGTGCCAGTAGTTCGACAGGGTCAAGTGAAAAACTGTTTTTT. Translation: CASSSTGSSEKLFF.

The rearrangement joins TRBV6-6 to TRBJ1-1, with D tentatively TRBD1 (6 bases). This CDR3 is built from 14 residues. The germline V gene has CDR1 MNHNY and CDR2 SVGAGI (reference sequence). Trimming took 7 bases from V and 3 from J, leaving 15 bases between them. The DNA for the CDR3 is TGTGCCAGCACCTATCGGGAGGGGGACACTGAAGCTTTCTTT. Encoded protein: CASTYREGDTEAFF.

This clone was picked up a small number of times. The chain links TRBV2 to TRBJ2-7, with 8 nucleotides matching TRBD1. CDR1 is SNHLY, CDR2 FYNNEI, per germline. The V gene end was trimmed by 4 bases and the J gene end by 4 bases; junction bases not matched to a gene: 6. CDR3 length: 14 amino acids. The DNA of the CDR3 is TGTGCCAGCAGTGCCCGACAGGGGATATACGAGCAGTACTTC. Protein sequence: CASSARQGIYEQYF.

The V and J genes are TRBV11-3 and TRBJ2-1; D not certain. In germline, CDR1 is SGHNT, CDR2 YENEEA. The CDR3 is 17 amino acids. Trimming stripped 5 bases from V and 4 bases from J, with 21 bases between. The CDR3 nucleotides read TGTGCCAGCAGCCCAGAAGCTCCCTCCTATAATTACAATGAGCAGTTCTTC. Its translation: CASSPEAPSYNYNEQFF.

This sequence joins TRBV25-1 and TRBJ2-7; 7 nucleotides align to TRBD1. The CDR3 sequence is 14 residues long. The V and J ends lost 7 bases and 3 bases, in that order; junction bases with no gene match: 9. Germline V gene lookup returns CDR1 MGHDK and CDR2 SYGVNS. DNA for the CDR3: TGTGCCAGCAAACGACCGGGACAGTACTACGAGCAGTACTTC. Its translation is CASKRPGQYYEQYF.

This clone was observed once. The chain uses TRBV5-6 and TRBJ2-2; D is possibly TRBD1 (5 bases). Trimming took off 10 bases at V and 0 bases at J, with 13 bases between the two ends. There are 14 residues in the CDR3. Germline loops: CDR1 SGHDT, CDR2 YYEEEE. The CDR3 loop is CAAGQGPNTGELFF. CDR3 nucleotides: TGTGCCGCCGGCCAGGGCCCGAACACCGGGGAGCTGTTTTTT.

At least ten counts were recorded for this clone. This chain connects TRBV10-3 to TRBJ1-3, with 11 bases aligning to TRBD1. The J segment lost 1 base and the V segment lost 6 bases, leaving 2 bases of the junction unmatched. Germline values: CDR1 ENHRY, CDR2 SYGVKD. The CDR3 runs 15 residues. The CDR3 DNA is TGTGCCATCAGGGGGACAGGGGGATCTGGAAACACCATATATTTT. It is translated as CAIRGTGGSGNTIYF.

V usage is TRBV7-8 and J usage is TRBJ1-5, with TRBD1 identical over 7 bases. This CDR3 comprises 18 residues. Trimming at V came to 1 base and at J to 0 bases, leaving 9 bases not matched to a gene. The germline V gene encodes CDR1 SGHVS and CDR2 FQNEAQ. CDR3 loop: CASSLVWSGTASNQPQHF. CDR3 sequence (DNA): TGTGCCAGCAGCTTAGTGTGGAGCGGGACAGCTAGCAATCAGCCCCAGCATTTT.

This rearrangement joins TRBV6-5 to TRBJ1-5; D may be TRBD1 (6 bases). The CDR3 has 15 amino acids. Trimming removed 0 bases at V and 4 bases at J, with 10 bases between. Per germline, CDR1 MNHEY and CDR2 SVGAGI. The CDR3 region has the DNA TGTGCCAGCAGTTACTCTATGGGGGCTAATCAGCCCCAGCATTTT. Its protein is CASSYSMGANQPQHF.

The CDR3, as DNA: TGTGCCAGCAGCTGGGGGACGTCCTACGAGCAGTACTTC. Amino acids: CASSWGTSYEQYF. The rearrangement uses TRBV5-8 and TRBJ2-7; D could derive from TRBD1 or TRBD2 (5 bases each). This CDR3 contains 13 residues. V was trimmed by 3 bases and J by 1 base, leaving 8 bases between them. Germline V gene sequence: CDR1 SGHTS, CDR2 YDEGEE.

The chain has TRBV29-1 and TRBJ2-3; D unclear. The CDR3 contains 11 residues. V dropped 8 bases and J dropped 1 base, with 7 bases sitting between them. Germline V CDR1 and CDR2: SQVTM, ANQGSEA. CDR3 in amino acids: CSFEGTDTQYF. The CDR3 bases are TGCAGCTTCGAGGGCACAGATACGCAGTATTTT.

V is TRBV4-1 and J is TRBJ1-2; tentative D call: TRBD1 (5 bases). Germline lookup yields CDR1 MGHRA and CDR2 YSYEKL. Between the trimmed V and J ends, which lost 3 bases and 6 bases, there was a span of 14 bases. This CDR3 is built from 14 residues. The CDR3 nucleotides read TGCGCCAGCAGCCATACATTGAGGGACGATGGCTACACCTTC. It yields the protein CASSHTLRDDGYTF.

The J gene is TRBJ2-1, the V gene TRBV6-6; no clear D gene. This CDR3 contains 14 residues. V was pared by 2 bases and J by 6 bases, with 11 bases between. Germline loops: CDR1 MNHNY, CDR2 SVGAGI (reference sequence). CDR3 amino acids: CASSYGSPLNEQFF. DNA for the CDR3: TGTGCCAGCAGTTACGGGTCCCCACTCAATGAGCAGTTCTTC.